This T cell receptor (beta chain) was obtained from a study of T cells in localized non-small cell lung cancer. Study-level findings and limits: When the top 100 tumor clones were examined, a median around 58 of them also appeared in the adjacent lung, which was paired and uninvolved. Sequencing, confined to only one tumor region, leaves heterogeneity possible. Longer overall survival accompanied higher blood T cell density. Tumor trailed uninvolved adjacent lung in T cell clonality, which peaked there.

Assay used: immunoSEQ multiplex PCR; TCRdb lists only in-frame clones, some missing. The sample yields approximately 150,000 clones, roughly nine tenths seen once. The length of the CDR3 is 16 residues. Per the germline V gene, CDR1 is SNHLY and CDR2 is FYNNEI. After removal of 8 bases from V and 0 bases from J, the junction contained 6 bases not matched to a gene. Regarding this clone: The antigen is unknown.

The genes are TRBV2 and TRBJ2-3, with 12 bases matching TRBD2. The sequencing here drew on peripheral blood, taken before any cancer treatment. The TCR sequence derives from a female donor older than 55 with stage I lung adenocarcinoma. CDR3 residues: CASQRTSGISTDTQYF. For the CDR3, the DNA is TGTGCCAGCCAGCGGACTAGCGGGATTAGCACAGATACGCAGTATTTT.